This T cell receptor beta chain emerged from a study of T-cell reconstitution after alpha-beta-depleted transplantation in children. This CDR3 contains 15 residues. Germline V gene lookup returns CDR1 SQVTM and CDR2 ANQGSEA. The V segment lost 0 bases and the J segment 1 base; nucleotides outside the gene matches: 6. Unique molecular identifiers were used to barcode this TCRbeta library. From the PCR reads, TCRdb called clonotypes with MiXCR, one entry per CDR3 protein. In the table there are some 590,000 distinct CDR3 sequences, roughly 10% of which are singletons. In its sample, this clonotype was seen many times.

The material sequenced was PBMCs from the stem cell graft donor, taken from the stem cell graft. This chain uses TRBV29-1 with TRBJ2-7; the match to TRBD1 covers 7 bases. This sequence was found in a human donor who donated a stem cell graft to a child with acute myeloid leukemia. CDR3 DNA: TGCAGCGTTGAAGATCCCGGGACAGAGTCCTACGAGCAGTACTTC. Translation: CSVEDPGTESYEQYF.